These 29 T cell receptor beta chains originate from one sample sequenced in a study of T cell responses to AZD1222 COVID-19 vaccine (dated by TCRdb to about 2021). Explained via the paper, the time point label denotes: baseline before first vaccination. Libraries were constructed by the immunoSEQ multiplex PCR assay. Here the immuneACCESS table is served through TCRdb, limited to in-frame sequences with V and J called. Missing clones are a known gap in these copies; in checked studies unresolved V genes cover under half, and the rest lacks a known reason. The sample contains around 140,000 clones, 92% of them found a single time. About 5% of the sample lies in the top ten. Sequences were derived from peripheral blood, sampled on day 0 of AZD1222 vaccination. The receptors shown here come from an adult in good health.

The genes are TRBV29-1 and TRBJ1-3, with no clear D. The V end lost 4 bases, the J end lost 4 bases, and 11 bases lay between the germline ends. From germline, CDR1 is SQVTM and CDR2 ANQGSEA. The CDR3 contains 13 residues. Written as DNA, the CDR3 is TGCAGCGTTGTGGCTCTCTTGGGAAACACCATATATTTT. It translates to CSVVALLGNTIYF.

The chain has TRBV5-4 and TRBJ2-5, with D possibly being TRBD2 (5 bases). This CDR3 comprises 14 residues. Trimming removed 0 bases at V and 7 bases at J, with 13 bases between. Germline V gene lookup returns CDR1 SGHNT and CDR2 YYREEE (reference sequence). CDR3 loop: CASSLAVGSVTQYF. CDR3 nucleotides: TGTGCCAGCAGCTTGGCCGTAGGGAGTGTGACCCAGTACTTC.

The chain combines TRBV4-1 with TRBJ2-1; 10 nucleotides match TRBD2. Germline assignment: CDR1 MGHRA and CDR2 YSYEKL. V lost 0 bases and J lost 7; bases outside the gene matches: 9. This CDR3 region has 17 residues. CDR3 loop: CASSQEATAGGWNEQFF. The CDR3 DNA reads TGCGCCAGCAGCCAAGAAGCGACAGCGGGAGGGTGGAATGAGCAGTTCTTC.

J is TRBJ1-1 and V is TRBV27; TRBD1 matches at 9 bases. This CDR3 has 17 residues. CDR1 and CDR2 from the germline V gene are MNHEY and SMNVEV (reference sequence). With 3 bases clipped from V and 4 bases from J, the junction kept 12 bases outside the gene matches. The CDR3 nucleotides read TGTGCCAGCAGTTTGGGGGTGAGGGGGACAGGGTCCACTGAAGCTTTCTTT. Encoded protein: CASSLGVRGTGSTEAFF.

This sequence joins TRBV5-4 and TRBJ2-1; the D is unclear. The CDR3 length is 11 residues. Trimming stripped 5 bases from V and 11 bases from J, with 11 bases between. Germline V gives CDR1 SGHNT, CDR2 YYREEE (reference sequence). The CDR3 spells CASRSALKQFF. CDR3 coding DNA: TGTGCCAGCAGGTCGGCCCTAAAGCAGTTCTTC.

In nucleotides, the CDR3 is TGTGCCAGCAGTGAGTGGTTAGGGACCCCAAGTGGCTACACCTTC. This translates into CASSEWLGTPSGYTF. The chain recombines TRBV2 with TRBJ1-2; perhaps TRBD1 as D (5 bases). V dropped 3 bases and J dropped 7 bases, with 18 bases sitting between them. The CDR3 extends over 15 amino acids. The V gene's germline CDR1 is SNHLY and CDR2 FYNNEI.

This sequence joins TRBV7-8 and TRBJ2-7; tentatively, D is TRBD1 (5 bases). Germline V gene data show CDR1 as SGHVS and CDR2 as FQNEAQ. Trimming shortened V by 4 bases and J by 4 bases, and 17 bases separated the two germline ends. The CDR3 has 15 residues. The CDR3 region is CASSSAGSSPYEQYF. The CDR3 DNA is TGTGCCAGCAGCTCCGCAGGGTCAAGCCCTTACGAGCAGTACTTC.

This chain uses TRBV5-1 with TRBJ2-4, with TRBD1 identical over 8 bases. CDR1 is SGHRS, CDR2 YFSETQ, per germline. The V gene end was trimmed by 4 bases and the J gene end by 9 bases; junction bases not matched to a gene: 9. The CDR3 contains 14 residues. The chain's CDR3 is CASSPGQGRGIQYF. In nucleotides, the CDR3 is TGCGCCAGCAGCCCCGGACAGGGTAGAGGCATTCAGTACTTC.

The chain has TRBV11-2 and TRBJ1-3; D unresolved. V was clipped by 4 bases and J by 0 bases, with 7 bases between them. Germline lookup yields CDR1 SGHAT and CDR2 FQNNGV. This CDR3 comprises 14 residues. Written as DNA, the CDR3 is TGTGCCAGCAGCTCCGACGGCTCTGGAAACACCATATATTTT. Translated: CASSSDGSGNTIYF.

V gene TRBV4-2 combines with J gene TRBJ1-6; D might be TRBD1 (6 bases). Germline loops: CDR1 LGHNA, CDR2 YNFKEQ. Trimming removed 1 base from V and 8 bases from J, with 12 bases in between. The CDR3 is 15 amino acids. The CDR3 coding sequence is TGTGCCAGCAGCCAAGCGCCTCAGGGGTATTCACCCCTCCACTTT. Its translation: CASSQAPQGYSPLHF.

This chain joins TRBV20-1 and TRBJ2-3; TRBD2 aligns across 10 bases. Germline assignment: CDR1 DFQATT and CDR2 SNEGSKA (reference sequence). J gave up 0 bases and V 3 bases, and 9 bases lay outside the gene matches. This CDR3 has 17 residues. The CDR3 DNA reads TGCAGTGCTAGTCCTAGCGGGAGAACAACTAGCACAGATACGCAGTATTTT. Translating it yields CSASPSGRTTSTDTQYF.

The chain uses TRBV11-3 and TRBJ2-5, with TRBD2 identical over 10 bases. The germline V gene encodes CDR1 SGHNT and CDR2 YENEEA. This CDR3 is 17 amino acids long. Trimming removed 5 bases from V and 2 bases from J; junction bases left unmatched: 11. Here the CDR3 reads CASSKGELAGPQETQYF. In DNA form, the CDR3 reads TGTGCCAGCAGCAAAGGGGAACTAGCGGGGCCACAAGAGACCCAGTACTTC.

The gene calls are TRBV2 and TRBJ1-5, with D perhaps TRBD1 (6 bases). Germline V gene sequence: CDR1 SNHLY, CDR2 FYNNEI. Trimming took 8 bases from V and 1 from J, leaving 15 bases between them. The CDR3 sequence is 15 residues long. The CDR3 region is CASALITGSNQPQHF. CDR3 bases: TGTGCCAGCGCCCTAATTACAGGGAGCAATCAGCCCCAGCATTTT.

The V gene is TRBV2, the J gene TRBJ1-5; D might be TRBD1 (6 bases). Germline V lookup: CDR1 SNHLY, CDR2 FYNNEI. CDR3 size: 16 residues. The V gene lost 5 bases and the J gene lost 5 bases, with 19 bases spanning the gap. The CDR3 loop is CASSHRDGGADQPQHF. CDR3 DNA: TGTGCCAGCAGTCACAGGGATGGGGGGGCGGATCAGCCCCAGCATTTT.

The V call is TRBV27, the J call TRBJ1-1; 7 bases line up with TRBD1. This CDR3 comprises 16 residues. V lost 6 bases, J lost 3 bases, and 13 bases stayed unmatched. Per germline, CDR1 MNHEY and CDR2 SMNVEV (reference sequence). In DNA form, the CDR3 reads TGTGCCAGCAGACGAACCGCGGACAGGTTGGACACTGAAGCTTTCTTT. Translating gives CASRRTADRLDTEAFF.

The gene calls are TRBV4-1 and TRBJ2-7; D perhaps matches TRBD2 (6 bases). V shed 0 bases and J shed 4 bases, with 16 bases lying between them. The CDR3 covers 16 residues. Germline V gene sequence: CDR1 MGHRA, CDR2 YSYEKL. This chain's CDR3 is CASSQDWGRNRYEQYF. Written as DNA, the CDR3 is TGCGCCAGCAGCCAAGATTGGGGGAGGAACCGATACGAGCAGTACTTC.

This clone was seen once. The chain recombines TRBV3-1 (or the pseudogene TRBV3-2) with TRBJ2-5; TRBD1 is a possible D gene (5 bases). V lost 0 bases and J lost 5, with 13 bases in between. The CDR3 length is 15 residues. Germline assignment: CDR1 LGHDT and CDR2 YNNKEL (reference sequence). The chain's CDR3 is CASSQDWARVETQYF. As DNA, the CDR3 is TGTGCCAGCAGCCAAGATTGGGCCAGGGTGGAGACCCAGTACTTC.

This clone was seen only once. The CDR3 is CASSYLGQGGEQFF. CDR3 in DNA: TGTGCCAGCAGTTACCTGGGACAGGGCGGTGAGCAGTTCTTC. The chain uses TRBV6-6 and TRBJ2-1, with 9 bases lining up with TRBD1. V lost 2 bases, J lost 9 bases, and 5 bases stayed unmatched. There are 14 residues in the CDR3. CDR1 MNHNY and CDR2 SVGAGI come from the germline V gene (reference sequence).

The rearrangement uses TRBV18 and TRBJ2-2; 9 bases align to TRBD1. The CDR3 runs 15 residues. Looked up from germline, CDR1 is KGHSH and CDR2 is LQKENI. After removal of 2 bases from V and 4 bases from J, the junction contained 2 bases not matched to a gene. DNA of the CDR3: TGTGCCAGCTCACCAGGACAGGGGAGCACCGGGGAGCTGTTTTTT. It specifies CASSPGQGSTGELFF.

The V call is TRBV19, the J call TRBJ1-2, with TRBD1 as a possible D gene (5 bases). The germline V gene has CDR1 LNHDA and CDR2 SQIVND (reference sequence). There are 13 residues in the CDR3. The germline V and J ends were trimmed by 3 bases and 4 bases, with 9 bases remaining between them. CDR3 sequence: CASSILQAYGYTF. CDR3 bases: TGTGCCAGTAGTATCCTACAGGCCTATGGCTACACCTTC.

The chain uses TRBV19 and TRBJ1-2; D is ambiguous. Germline loops: CDR1 LNHDA, CDR2 SQIVND (reference sequence). V was pared by 5 bases and J by 4 bases, with 11 bases between. The CDR3 runs to 13 residues. CDR3 in DNA: TGTGCCAGTAGTTTCCAGGCGGCCTATGGCTACACCTTC. Protein: CASSFQAAYGYTF. Full variable domain (outside the CDR3, taken from reference TRBV19 and TRBJ1-2): DGGITQSPKYLFRKEGQNVTLSCEQNLNHDAMYWYRQDPGQGLRLIYYSQIVNDFQKGDIAEGYSVSREKKESFPLTVTSAQKNPTAFYLCASSFQAAYGYTFGSGTRLTVV.

The chain has TRBV28 and TRBJ1-5, with D maybe TRBD1 (6 bases). Per germline, CDR1 MDHEN and CDR2 SYDVKM. The CDR3 is 14 residues long. V lost 3 bases and J lost 6, with 12 bases in between. As DNA, the CDR3 is TGTGCCAGCAGTTTTTCGGGGGGCGCTCAGCCCCAGCATTTT. It yields the protein CASSFSGGAQPQHF.

This chain joins TRBV5-8 and TRBJ2-3; the D is unclear. Germline CDR1 is SGHTS and CDR2 is YDEGEE. V lost 1 base, J lost 7 bases, and 4 bases lay in between. The CDR3 is made up of 11 amino acids. CDR3 protein: CASSLSYTQYF. Here the CDR3 DNA reads TGTGCCAGCAGCTTGAGTTATACGCAGTATTTT. The full variable domain, completed using reference TRBV5-8 and TRBJ2-3, is EAGVTQSPTHLIKTRGQQATLRCSPISGHTSVYWYQQALGLGLQFLLWYDEGEERNRGNFPPRFSGRQFPNYSSELNVNALELEDSALYLCASSLSYTQYFGPGTRLTVL.

The chain uses TRBV28 and TRBJ1-1; TRBD1 matches at 9 bases. Germline CDR1 is MDHEN and CDR2 is SYDVKM. V shed 4 bases and J 1 base; nucleotides not matched to a gene: 7. This CDR3 is built from 16 residues. The CDR3 spells CASSSQDRGGNTEAFF. Written as DNA, the CDR3 is TGTGCCAGCAGTTCCCAGGACAGGGGAGGGAACACTGAAGCTTTCTTT. The variable domain in full, with the rest retrieved from reference TRBV28 and TRBJ1-1, is DVKVTQSSRYLVKRTGEKVFLECVQDMDHENMFWYRQDPGLGLRLIYFSYDVKMKEKGDIPEGYSVSREKKERFSLILESASTNQTSMYLCASSSQDRGGNTEAFFGQGTRLTVV.

The V and J genes are TRBV5-8 and TRBJ1-1; D is ambiguous. The CDR3 contains 13 residues. V was clipped by 0 bases and J by 11 bases, with 14 bases between them. In germline, CDR1 is SGHTS, CDR2 YDEGEE. The CDR3, as DNA: TGTGCCAGCAGCTTGGGTTCCCACCCCTCGGCTTTCTTT. Protein sequence: CASSLGSHPSAFF.

The CDR3 DNA reads as TGTGCCAGCAGTGAAGGTCGGACTACATCAGATACGCAGTATTTT. Residues: CASSEGRTTSDTQYF. The V call is TRBV2, the J call TRBJ2-3; possibly TRBD2 for D (6 bases). The CDR3 contains 15 residues. From germline, CDR1 is SNHLY and CDR2 FYNNEI. V was pared by 1 base and J by 4 bases, with 12 bases between. Full variable domain (rest looked up from reference TRBV2 and TRBJ2-3): EPEVTQTPSHQVTQMGQEVILRCVPISNHLYFYWYRQILGQKVEFLVSFYNNEISEKSEIFDDQFSVERPDGSNFTLKIRSTKLEDSAMYFCASSEGRTTSDTQYFGPGTRLTVL.

The chain uses TRBV2 and TRBJ2-1, with a tentative D call TRBD1 (6 bases). The V end lost 3 bases, the J end lost 5 bases, and 17 bases lay between the germline ends. Germline V gene sequence: CDR1 SNHLY, CDR2 FYNNEI. The CDR3 length is 16 residues. Here the CDR3 reads CASSDRTAGVDNEQFF. CDR3 DNA sequence: TGTGCCAGCAGTGACAGAACGGCAGGGGTTGACAATGAGCAGTTCTTC.

The chain uses TRBV7-8 and TRBJ1-1, with D possibly TRBD1 on 5 matching bases. The V end lost 4 bases, the J end lost 4 bases, and 16 bases lay between the germline ends. Germline V gene lookup returns CDR1 SGHVS and CDR2 FQNEAQ. This CDR3 has 15 residues. CDR3 nucleotides: TGTGCCAGCAGCTCGATGCTGGGCGGGGGCACTGAAGCTTTCTTT. This translates into CASSSMLGGGTEAFF. The variable domain in full, with the rest retrieved from reference TRBV7-8 and TRBJ1-1, is GAGVSQSPRYKVAKRGQDVALRCDPISGHVSLFWYQQALGQGPEFLTYFQNEAQLDKSGLPSDRFFAERPEGSVSTLKIQRTQQEDSAVYLCASSSMLGGGTEAFFGQGTRLTVV.

The chain is built from TRBV28 and TRBJ2-3, with 10 bases lining up with TRBD2. The CDR3 is 14 amino acids. The V gene end was trimmed by 6 bases and the J gene end by 3 bases; junction bases not matched to a gene: 3. Germline V gene sequence: CDR1 MDHEN, CDR2 SYDVKM. For the CDR3, the DNA is TGTGCCAGCAGCGTGACTAGCGGGACAGATACGCAGTATTTT. Residues: CASSVTSGTDTQYF.